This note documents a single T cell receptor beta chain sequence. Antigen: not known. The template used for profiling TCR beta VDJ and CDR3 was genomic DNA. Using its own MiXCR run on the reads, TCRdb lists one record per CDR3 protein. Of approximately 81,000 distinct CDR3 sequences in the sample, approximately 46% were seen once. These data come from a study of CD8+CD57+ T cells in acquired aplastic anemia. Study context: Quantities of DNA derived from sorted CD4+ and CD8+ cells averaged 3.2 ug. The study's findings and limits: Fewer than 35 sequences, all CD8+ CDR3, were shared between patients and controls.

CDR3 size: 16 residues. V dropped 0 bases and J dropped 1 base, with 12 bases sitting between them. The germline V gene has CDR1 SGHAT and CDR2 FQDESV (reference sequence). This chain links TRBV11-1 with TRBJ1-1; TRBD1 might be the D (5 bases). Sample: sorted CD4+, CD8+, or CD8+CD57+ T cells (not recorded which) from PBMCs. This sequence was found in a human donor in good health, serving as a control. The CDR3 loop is CASSLASGTENTEAFF. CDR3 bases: TGTGCCAGCAGCTTAGCCTCCGGGACGGAGAACACTGAAGCTTTCTTT.